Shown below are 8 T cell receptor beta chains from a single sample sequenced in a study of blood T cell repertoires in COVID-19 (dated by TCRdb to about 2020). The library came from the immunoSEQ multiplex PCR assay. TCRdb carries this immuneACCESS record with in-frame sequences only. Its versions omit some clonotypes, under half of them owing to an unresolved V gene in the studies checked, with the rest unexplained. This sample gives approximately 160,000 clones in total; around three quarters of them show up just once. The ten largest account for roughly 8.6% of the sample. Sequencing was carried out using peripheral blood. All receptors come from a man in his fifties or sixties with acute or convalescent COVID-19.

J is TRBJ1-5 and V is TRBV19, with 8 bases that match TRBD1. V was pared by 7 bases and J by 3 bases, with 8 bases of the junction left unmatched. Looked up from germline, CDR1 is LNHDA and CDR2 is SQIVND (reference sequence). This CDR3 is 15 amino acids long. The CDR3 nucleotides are TGTGCCAGTAACCTGGACAGGGAATTCAATCAGCCCCAGCATTTT. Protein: CASNLDREFNQPQHF.

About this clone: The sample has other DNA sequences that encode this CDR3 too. The CDR3 here is CAWSGQGGGELFF. CDR3 in DNA: TGTGCCTGGAGTGGCCAGGGCGGCGGGGAGCTGTTTTTT. The chain links TRBV30 to TRBJ2-2, with TRBD1 as a possible D gene (5 bases). CDR1 and CDR2 (germline): GTSNPN, SVGIG (reference sequence). The CDR3 contains 13 residues. The germline V and J ends were trimmed by 1 base and 7 bases, with 10 bases remaining between them.

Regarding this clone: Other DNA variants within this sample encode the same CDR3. CDR3 loop: CASSQVGGNTEAFF. The CDR3 DNA follows: TGTGCCAGCAGCCAAGTAGGAGGGAACACTGAAGCTTTCTTT. The chain links TRBV3-1 (or the pseudogene TRBV3-2) to TRBJ1-1; unclear D gene. From germline, CDR1 is LGHDT and CDR2 YNNKEL (reference sequence). This CDR3 region has 14 residues. V was trimmed by 1 base and J by 1 base, leaving 7 bases between them.

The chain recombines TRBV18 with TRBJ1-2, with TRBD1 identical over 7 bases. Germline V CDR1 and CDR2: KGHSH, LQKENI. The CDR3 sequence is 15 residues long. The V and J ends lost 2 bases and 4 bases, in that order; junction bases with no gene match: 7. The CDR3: CASSPGQDRTYGYTF. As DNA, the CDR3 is TGTGCCAGCTCACCAGGACAGGATAGGACCTATGGCTACACCTTC.

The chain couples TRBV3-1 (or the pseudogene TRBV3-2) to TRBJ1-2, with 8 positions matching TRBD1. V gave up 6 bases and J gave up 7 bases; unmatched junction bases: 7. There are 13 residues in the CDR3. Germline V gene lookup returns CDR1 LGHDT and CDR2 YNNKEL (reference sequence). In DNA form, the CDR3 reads TGTGCCAGCAGAATGACAGGGGTGACTGGCTACACCTTC. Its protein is CASRMTGVTGYTF.

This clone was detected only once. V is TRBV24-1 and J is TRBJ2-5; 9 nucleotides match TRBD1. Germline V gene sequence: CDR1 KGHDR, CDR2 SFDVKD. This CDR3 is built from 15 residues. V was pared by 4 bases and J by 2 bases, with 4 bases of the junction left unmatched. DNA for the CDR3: TGTGCCACCAGTGACCGGGACAGGGAACAAGAGACCCAGTACTTC. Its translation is CATSDRDREQETQYF.

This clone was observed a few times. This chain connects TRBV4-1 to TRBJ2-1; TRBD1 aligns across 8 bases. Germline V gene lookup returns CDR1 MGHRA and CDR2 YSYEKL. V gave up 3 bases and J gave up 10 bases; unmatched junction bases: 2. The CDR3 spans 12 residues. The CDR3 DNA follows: TGCGCCAGCAGCCAGGACAGGGAGGAGCAGTTCTTC. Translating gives CASSQDREEQFF.

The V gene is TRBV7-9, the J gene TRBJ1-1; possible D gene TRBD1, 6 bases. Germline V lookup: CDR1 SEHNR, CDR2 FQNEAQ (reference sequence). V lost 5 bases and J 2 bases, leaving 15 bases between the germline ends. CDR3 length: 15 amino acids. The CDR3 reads CASSPGAGANTEAFF. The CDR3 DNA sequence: TGTGCCAGCAGCCCAGGGGCAGGGGCCAACACTGAAGCTTTCTTT.